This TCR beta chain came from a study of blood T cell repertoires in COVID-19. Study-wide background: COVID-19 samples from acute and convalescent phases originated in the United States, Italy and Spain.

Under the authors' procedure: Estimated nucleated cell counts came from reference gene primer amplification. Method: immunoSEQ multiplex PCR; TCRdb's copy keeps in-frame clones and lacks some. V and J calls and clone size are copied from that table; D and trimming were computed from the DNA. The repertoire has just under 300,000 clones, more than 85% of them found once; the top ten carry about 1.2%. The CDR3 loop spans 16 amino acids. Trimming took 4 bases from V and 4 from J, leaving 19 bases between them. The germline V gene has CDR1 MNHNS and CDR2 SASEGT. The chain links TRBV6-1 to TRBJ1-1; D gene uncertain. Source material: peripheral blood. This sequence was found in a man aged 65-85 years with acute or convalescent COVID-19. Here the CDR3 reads CASSVNKVVGSTEAFF. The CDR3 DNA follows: TGTGCCAGCAGTGTTAACAAGGTCGTCGGGTCCACTGAAGCTTTCTTT.